One and the same sample provided the 13 T cell receptor beta chains below, sequenced in a study of cytomegalovirus exposure and HLA in healthy donors. The data were produced by immunoSEQ multiplex PCR, yet TCRdb's version contains in-frame clones alone and is incomplete. This table has fewer than 400,000 clones, just over 85% appearing once. The sequencing input was PBMCs. The source is a woman between 18 and 29 years old in good health and CMV-seronegative.

The V call is TRBV6-5, the J call TRBJ1-1, with D maybe TRBD1 (5 bases). V was trimmed by 2 bases and J by 3 bases, leaving 7 bases between them. The CDR3 contains 13 residues. Germline-derived CDR1 and CDR2 are MNHEY and SVGAGI. The CDR3 DNA follows: TGTGCCAGCAGTTACCCGGGGGACACTGAAGCTTTCTTT. Encoded protein: CASSYPGDTEAFF.

The chain links TRBV7-2 to TRBJ1-2; TRBD1 is a possible D gene (6 bases). The CDR3 sequence is 14 residues long. From germline, CDR1 is SGHTA and CDR2 FQGNSA. V dropped 4 bases and J dropped 3 bases, with 12 bases sitting between them. The CDR3 loop reads CASSSLGTHYGYTF. The CDR3, as DNA: TGTGCCAGCAGCTCGTTAGGGACACACTATGGCTACACCTTC.

This sequence joins TRBV5-1 and TRBJ1-2; 7 bases are shared with TRBD1. In germline, CDR1 is SGHRS, CDR2 YFSETQ. J lost 6 bases, V lost 4 bases, and 15 bases had no gene match. The CDR3 has 16 residues. The CDR3 DNA sequence: TGCGCCAGCAGCCTACCCGATGACAGGGCGTCCGATGGCTACACCTTC. Residues: CASSLPDDRASDGYTF.

This chain links TRBV29-1 with TRBJ1-2; D unclear. This CDR3 is 13 amino acids long. Germline-derived CDR1 and CDR2 are SQVTM and ANQGSEA. The V and J ends lost 4 bases and 8 bases respectively, with 17 bases between them. DNA for the CDR3: TGCAGCGTTGTCGGGGTGAGAGGATTGGGCTACACCTTC. This gives the protein CSVVGVRGLGYTF.

This clone was detected once. J is TRBJ2-3 and V is TRBV27, with D possibly being TRBD2 (6 bases). CDR3 length equals 14 residues. Looked up from germline, CDR1 is MNHEY and CDR2 is SMNVEV (reference sequence). V dropped 6 bases and J dropped 2 bases, with 12 bases sitting between them. The CDR3 DNA sequence: TGTGCCAGCAGAATAGCGGAATCCACAGATACGCAGTATTTT. This codes for CASRIAESTDTQYF.

The V gene is TRBV4-3, the J gene TRBJ2-7; D remains ambiguous. Trimming pared 1 base from V and 0 bases from J, leaving 7 bases between. Germline-derived CDR1 and CDR2 are LGHNA and YSLEER. This CDR3 comprises 14 residues. This CDR3 is CASSQARSSYEQYF. The CDR3 DNA is TGCGCCAGCAGCCAAGCCCGGAGCTCCTACGAGCAGTACTTC.

The V gene is TRBV6-1, the J gene TRBJ1-5, with a possible D match to TRBD1 (6 bases). The CDR3 length is 17 residues. Per germline, CDR1 MNHNS and CDR2 SASEGT. With 3 bases removed from V and 0 bases from J, the gap between germline ends came to 15 bases. CDR3 protein: CASSEFDGTYSNQPQHF. In DNA form, the CDR3 reads TGTGCCAGCAGTGAGTTTGACGGGACATATAGCAATCAGCCCCAGCATTTT.

This chain connects TRBV18 to TRBJ2-5; 8 bases agree with TRBD1. Trimming took 5 bases from V and 5 from J; bases not matched to a gene: 10. Germline assignment: CDR1 KGHSH and CDR2 LQKENI. There are 15 residues in the CDR3. The DNA of the CDR3 is TGTGCCAGCTCAGAGGGACAGGCCAAATGGGAGACCCAGTACTTC. Its protein product is CASSEGQAKWETQYF.

This clone appeared a single time. This chain connects TRBV5-4 to TRBJ1-1; TRBD1 is a possible D gene (6 bases). Germline V CDR1 and CDR2: SGHNT, YYREEE (reference sequence). With 4 bases removed from V and 4 bases from J, the gap between germline ends came to 11 bases. The length of the CDR3 is 13 residues. As DNA, the CDR3 is TGTGCCAGCAGCACAGGGCCGAGCACTGAAGCTTTCTTT. Amino acids: CASSTGPSTEAFF.

The sample holds one count of this clone. This rearrangement joins TRBV6-5 to TRBJ2-2; perhaps TRBD1 as D (5 bases). In germline, CDR1 is MNHEY, CDR2 SVGAGI. The CDR3 has 15 residues. V gave up 6 bases and J gave up 6 bases, with 17 bases separating them. CDR3 sequence (DNA): TGTGCCAGCAGAGGCCGTCCAGGGTCGGCCGGGGAGCTGTTTTTT. This sequence encodes CASRGRPGSAGELFF.

The chain couples TRBV5-6 to TRBJ2-7; 14 bases are a match to TRBD2. The CDR3 contains 16 residues. The V and J ends lost 3 bases and 4 bases, in that order; junction bases with no gene match: 6. Per the germline V gene, CDR1 is SGHDT and CDR2 is YYEEEE. The CDR3 loop reads CASSWGTSGSGYEQYF. CDR3 sequence (DNA): TGTGCCAGCAGCTGGGGGACTAGCGGGAGTGGGTACGAGCAGTACTTC. The whole variable domain, remainder taken from reference TRBV5-6 and TRBJ2-7, is DAGVTQSPTHLIKTRGQQVTLRCSPKSGHDTVSWYQQALGQGPQFIFQYYEEEERQRGNFPDRFSGHQFPNYSSELNVNALLLGDSALYLCASSWGTSGSGYEQYFGPGTRLTVT.

The V call is TRBV16, the J call TRBJ1-2, with D unresolved. The CDR3 has 15 residues. V shed 1 base and J shed 4 bases, with 13 bases lying between them. Germline CDR1 KGHSY, CDR2 FQNENV. In nucleotides, the CDR3 is TGTGCCAGCAGCCAATTTGAGGTCGACGGCTATGGCTACACCTTC. Amino acids: CASSQFEVDGYGYTF.

This clone has more than one count but fewer than ten. J is TRBJ2-3 and V is TRBV11-2; D may be TRBD2 (5 bases). This CDR3 has 16 residues. CDR1 and CDR2 from the germline V gene are SGHAT and FQNNGV. Trimming stripped 3 bases from V and 1 base from J, with 14 bases between. CDR3 bases: TGTGCCAGCAGCTTGTCATCCACGAGGGGCACAGATACGCAGTATTTT. Protein: CASSLSSTRGTDTQYF.